The T cell receptor (beta chain) described here comes from a study of T cell repertoires and HLA-DP antigens. TCRdb's copy holds only in-frame clones and misses some; the assay was immunoSEQ multiplex PCR. The table includes roughly 73,000 clones, around three quarters detected once. This clone was observed once. Its antigen is unknown. Trimming left V 6 bases short and J 8 bases short, with 22 bases between. The CDR3 spans 15 residues. Germline-derived CDR1 and CDR2 are SNHLY and FYNNEI. Study results and caveats: The CD4+ repertoire was not split into naive and memory.

The gene calls are TRBV2 and TRBJ1-2; a weak D match, TRBD1 (6 bases). Specimen: CD4+ T cells from PBMCs. This TCR came from a man aged 55 to 69 in good health and CMV-seronegative. CDR3 loop: CASSATGIRVKGYTF. CDR3 in DNA: TGTGCCAGCAGCGCGACAGGAATCAGGGTTAAGGGCTACACCTTC.